Below are 15 T cell receptor beta chains sequenced from a single sample in a study of CD8 T cells in ankylosing spondylitis. Findings and caveats of the study: A motif of 8 or 9 highly homologous TCR beta variants was seen as apparently characteristic of ankylosing spondylitis blood.

Their target antigens are unknown. Each CDR3 protein gets one entry after TCRdb re-called the 5' RACE reads with MiXCR. There are fewer than 550,000 distinct CDR3 sequences in the sample; over 4% occur only once, and 3% to 4% lies in the top ten. Sequencing was performed on blood, either unsorted or a sorted T cell fraction (not recorded which). Receptor source: a male donor with ankylosing spondylitis.

Many counts were recorded for this clonotype. The chain couples TRBV5-6 to TRBJ2-2; D is unclear. Germline V CDR1 and CDR2: SGHDT, YYEEEE. V lost 3 bases, J lost 3 bases, and 15 bases lay in between. The CDR3 extends over 16 amino acids. The CDR3 nucleotides read TGTGCCAGCAGCTCCAGTAGCCTCCCCGACACCGGGGAGCTGTTTTTT. It is translated as CASSSSSLPDTGELFF.

This clonotype was picked up many times. CDR3 nucleotides: TGTGCCAGCACCCACCGGGAACTAGCGAGTTACAATGAGCAGTTCTTC. Its protein product is CASTHRELASYNEQFF. This chain links TRBV28 with TRBJ2-1; 7 bases agree with TRBD2. This CDR3 has 16 residues. CDR1 is MDHEN and CDR2 is SYDVKM in the germline V gene. V was pared by 7 bases and J by 4 bases, with 13 bases of the junction left unmatched.

V is TRBV4-3 and J is TRBJ2-7; D might be TRBD1 (7 bases). From germline, CDR1 is LGHNA and CDR2 YSLEER. Deletions cut 1 base from V and 1 base from J, with 14 bases between. The CDR3 covers 16 residues. CDR3 DNA: TGCGCCAGCAGCCAAGCGGCAGGGGGACTTTCCTACGAGCAGTACTTC. This codes for CASSQAAGGLSYEQYF.

The sample holds many counts of this clonotype. V is TRBV4-3 and J is TRBJ2-7; 8 nucleotides agree with TRBD1. Trimming at V came to 3 bases and at J to 7 bases, leaving 14 bases not matched to a gene. Germline V gives CDR1 LGHNA, CDR2 YSLEER. The CDR3 runs to 16 residues. The CDR3 here is CASSQDPGQAALEQYF. The DNA for the CDR3 is TGCGCCAGCAGCCAGGACCCGGGACAGGCGGCCTTGGAGCAGTACTTC.

The sample holds many counts of this clonotype. This chain joins TRBV20-1 and TRBJ2-5; D ambiguous. Germline V gene lookup returns CDR1 DFQATT and CDR2 SNEGSKA (reference sequence). V was cut by 2 bases and J by 5 bases, with 6 bases left in between. CDR3 length equals 11 residues. The CDR3 nucleotides read TGCAGTGCTAGATTAGGGGAGACCCAGTACTTC. Its protein is CSARLGETQYF.

This clonotype was seen repeatedly, ten times or more. This rearrangement joins TRBV10-3 to TRBJ2-1; D not resolved. The CDR3 consists of 14 residues. Trimming left V 1 base short and J 5 bases short, with 9 bases between. Germline V gene lookup returns CDR1 ENHRY and CDR2 SYGVKD. CDR3 nucleotide sequence: TGTGCCATCAGTGAGTTTTCTGGAGACAATGAGCAGTTCTTC. Amino acids: CAISEFSGDNEQFF.

J is TRBJ2-1 and V is TRBV11-1; 8 bases map to TRBD2. Germline trimming cut 4 bases from V and 3 bases from J; bases unmatched to any gene: 5. The CDR3 totals 15 residues. Germline-derived CDR1 and CDR2 are SGHAT and FQDESV (reference sequence). The DNA of the CDR3 is TGTGCCAGCAGCTGGAGCGGGAGTATCTACAATGAGCAGTTCTTC. It translates to CASSWSGSIYNEQFF.

This clonotype was detected many times. The chain links TRBV7-2 to TRBJ1-1; D remains unclear. The V gene lost 1 base and the J gene lost 4 bases, with 10 bases spanning the gap. Germline V gene sequence: CDR1 SGHTA, CDR2 FQGNSA. The CDR3 extends over 14 amino acids. The CDR3 DNA reads TGTGCCAGCAGCTTAGGTCTCTCCGGCACTGAAGCTTTCTTT. This sequence encodes CASSLGLSGTEAFF.

This sequence joins TRBV12-3 or TRBV12-4 and TRBJ2-2, with D uncertain. This CDR3 comprises 14 residues. V shed 3 bases and J shed 5 bases, with 10 bases lying between them. The CDR3 DNA follows: TGTGCCAGCAGTTTCAAGGGTGAGACCGGGGAGCTGTTTTTT. Translated, it gives CASSFKGETGELFF.

Only a few counts were recorded for this clonotype. This chain uses TRBV20-1 with TRBJ1-3; D possibly corresponds to TRBD1 (5 bases). The germline CDR1 and CDR2 sequences are DFQATT and SNEGSKA (reference sequence). The V and J ends lost 6 bases and 0 bases respectively, with 18 bases between them. The CDR3 extends over 16 amino acids. CDR3 nucleotide sequence: TGCAGTGCCAGGGACCTCCTAGTGCACTCTGGAAACACCATATATTTT. Translated: CSARDLLVHSGNTIYF.

The chain employs TRBV5-1 and TRBJ2-1; D remains ambiguous. The length of the CDR3 is 14 residues. V shed 3 bases and J shed 9 bases, with 16 bases lying between them. Germline V CDR1 and CDR2: SGHRS, YFSETQ. The CDR3 here is CASSSDINVGEQFF. CDR3 bases: TGCGCCAGCAGCTCGGATATAAACGTGGGTGAGCAGTTCTTC.

The rearrangement joins TRBV2 to TRBJ2-5; the D is unclear. Deletions cut 9 bases from V and 5 bases from J, with 10 bases between. This CDR3 has 11 residues. Germline loops: CDR1 SNHLY, CDR2 FYNNEI. The CDR3 sequence is CASSPFETQYF. Written as DNA, the CDR3 is TGTGCCAGTAGCCCTTTTGAGACCCAGTACTTC.

This clonotype was recorded at least ten times. The gene calls are TRBV7-9 and TRBJ2-1; D not certain. V lost 1 base and J 2 bases, leaving 9 bases between the germline ends. Germline V gene lookup returns CDR1 SEHNR and CDR2 FQNEAQ (reference sequence). This CDR3 is 15 amino acids long. CDR3 in amino acids: CASSLGAPPYNEQFF. CDR3 DNA sequence: TGTGCCAGCAGCTTAGGCGCCCCCCCCTACAATGAGCAGTTCTTC.

Many counts were recorded for this clonotype. This chain joins TRBV20-1 and TRBJ1-5, with D possibly being TRBD1 (6 bases). The CDR3 is 13 residues long. Germline V gene data show CDR1 as DFQATT and CDR2 as SNEGSKA (reference sequence). Deletions cut 6 bases from V and 3 bases from J, with 12 bases between. The CDR3, as DNA: TGCAGTGCGCCAGACAGGCACAATCAGCCCCAGCATTTT. This encodes CSAPDRHNQPQHF.

This clonotype was seen ten or more times. Germline and junction disagree at one end, which may indicate a read error. V usage is TRBV5-1 and J usage is TRBJ1-1; 12 nucleotides align to TRBD1. This CDR3 spans 17 amino acids. The germline V gene encodes CDR1 SGHRS and CDR2 YFSETQ. CDR3 amino acids: CASSLGDRGRRNTEAFF. CDR3 nucleotide sequence: TGCGCCAGCAGTTTGGGGGACAGGGGGCGAAGGAACACTGAAGCTTTCTTT.